These T cell receptor beta chains were read from a single sample in a study of T cell repertoires in cytomegalovirus infection. TCRdb reanalysed the reads using MiXCR and keeps one entry per CDR3 protein. The sample contains 200,000 to 300,000 distinct CDR3 sequences, around 12% of which appear only once. Sequencing input: PBMCs. Receptor source: a human donor in good health (CMV status not recorded). Some clones in this sample may be carry-over from other donors' samples. Each CDR3 is given with its conserved first and last residue. A D gene is named only where the DNA matches it firmly. The size of a clone is reported for some rows only, either as once, few or many, or as a class for expanded clones.

clone_size	d_call	cdr3_length	j_call	v_call	cdr3_aa	cdr3_nt
-	-	13	TRBJ1-4	TRBV19	CASTPELGEKLFF	TGTGCCAGTACCCCGGAACTCGGCGAAAAACTGTTTTTT
many	TRBD2	19	TRBJ2-3	TRBV7-2	CASSPLGGTSGVRTDTQYF	TGTGCCAGCAGCCCCCTCGGGGGGACTAGCGGGGTTCGCACAGATACGCAGTATTTT
few	-	13	TRBJ1-2	TRBV5-4	CASSLGGYNGYTF	TGTGCCAGCAGCTTGGGAGGTTATAATGGCTACACCTTC
many	TRBD1	14	TRBJ2-7	TRBV7-9	CASSSGQGAHEQYF	TGTGCCAGCAGCTCGGGACAGGGGGCCCACGAGCAGTACTTC
many	TRBD2	13	TRBJ2-5	TRBV7-9	CASSHGTSGSQYF	TGTGCCAGCAGCCACGGGACTAGCGGGTCCCAGTACTTC
many	-	14	TRBJ2-1	TRBV7-2	CASSSTRNYNEQFF	TGTGCCAGCAGCTCAACCAGAAACTACAATGAGCAGTTCTTC
-	-	14	TRBJ2-3	TRBV20-1	CSASTDSRTDTQYF	TGCAGTGCTAGCACAGACTCACGAACAGATACGCAGTATTTT
many	-	15	TRBJ1-2	TRBV7-2	CASSDGQGTRWGYTF	TGTGCCAGCAGCGACGGGCAGGGGACAAGATGGGGCTACACCTTC
-	-	16	TRBJ1-1	TRBV27	CASSPRPGKGKTEAFF	TGTGCCAGCAGTCCCCGTCCCGGGAAGGGAAAGACTGAAGCTTTCTTT
many	TRBD2	16	TRBJ2-7	TRBV7-2	CASSPIAGAEIREQYF	TGTGCCAGCAGCCCTATAGCGGGAGCCGAGATTAGGGAGCAGTACTTC
few	-	13	TRBJ2-2	TRBV29-1	CSVGSVNTGELFF	TGCAGCGTTGGTTCGGTGAACACCGGGGAGCTGTTTTTT
many	-	15	TRBJ2-5	TRBV7-2	CASSLGGGGQETQYF	TGTGCCAGCAGCTTAGGAGGGGGGGGTCAAGAGACCCAGTACTTC
many	TRBD2	16	TRBJ2-7	TRBV7-2	CASSLRVRAGAAEQYF	TGTGCCAGCAGCTTACGGGTTAGAGCGGGGGCGGCCGAGCAGTACTTC
-	-	12	TRBJ1-4	TRBV2	CASGPGREKLFF	TGTGCCAGCGGCCCGGGGAGGGAAAAACTGTTTTTT
few	-	12	TRBJ2-7	TRBV20-1	CSAQWEAYEQYF	TGCAGTGCCCAATGGGAAGCGTACGAGCAGTACTTC
-	-	14	TRBJ2-2	TRBV6-2/TRBV6-3	CASRWKGDSGELFF	TGTGCCAGCAGATGGAAGGGGGACTCCGGGGAGCTGTTTTTT
few	TRBD2	12	TRBJ2-1	TRBV6-2/TRBV6-3	CASSTWSGSKFF	TGTGCCAGCAGTACTTGGAGCGGGAGTAAGTTCTTC
many	-	13	TRBJ2-5	TRBV7-2	CASSLTGLETQYF	TGTGCCAGCAGCTTAACGGGTCTGGAGACCCAGTACTTC
many	-	16	TRBJ2-2	TRBV12-3/TRBV12-4	CASSLRSGRNTGELFF	TGTGCCAGCAGTTTGAGGTCGGGGAGAAACACCGGGGAGCTGTTTTTT
many	-	15	TRBJ2-4	TRBV7-2	CASSLQVIAKNIQYF	TGTGCCAGCAGCTTGCAGGTGATAGCCAAAAACATTCAGTACTTC
many	-	16	TRBJ2-4	TRBV7-2	CASSSLRRGAKNIQYF	TGTGCCAGCAGCTCTCTCCGGAGGGGGGCCAAAAACATTCAGTACTTC
few	-	15	TRBJ1-2	TRBV14	CASSREITSNYGYTF	TGTGCCAGCAGCCGGGAGATAACTTCTAACTATGGCTACACCTTC
many	-	18	TRBJ1-2	TRBV20-1	CSASQGRTVHGANYGYTF	TGCAGTGCTAGTCAGGGCCGAACAGTCCACGGGGCGAACTATGGCTACACCTTC
-	-	15	TRBJ2-4	TRBV4-3	CASSQGLVAKNIQYF	TGCGCCAGCAGCCAGGGACTGGTAGCCAAAAACATTCAGTACTTC
many	-	15	TRBJ2-2	TRBV7-2	CASSLATSRTGELFF	TGTGCCAGCAGCTTAGCGACGAGTCGCACCGGGGAGCTGTTTTTT
many	-	16	TRBJ1-3	TRBV7-2	CASSPRQARSGNTIYF	TGTGCCAGCAGCCCCAGACAGGCCCGCTCTGGAAACACCATATATTTT
-	-	17	TRBJ2-1	TRBV14	CASSLMTGPLLYNEQFF	TGTGCCAGCAGCCTGATGACCGGTCCACTTTTATACAATGAGCAGTTCTTC
many	-	11	TRBJ2-7	TRBV6-2/TRBV6-3	CASSYFYEQYF	TGTGCCAGCAGTTACTTCTACGAGCAGTACTTC
many	TRBD2	18	TRBJ2-2	TRBV6-2/TRBV6-3	CASSYSPSGSLSTGELFF	TGTGCCAGCAGTTACTCGCCTAGCGGGTCCCTATCAACCGGGGAGCTGTTTTTT
-	TRBD1	14	TRBJ1-1	TRBV12-3/TRBV12-4	CASSWDSMNTEAFF	TGTGCCAGCAGTTGGGACAGTATGAACACTGAAGCTTTCTTT
many	-	13	TRBJ1-3	TRBV29-1	CSVLEVSGNTIYF	TGCAGCGTTCTCGAGGTCTCTGGAAACACCATATATTTT
many	TRBD1	13	TRBJ2-7	TRBV6-1	CASRLGQDYEQYF	TGTGCCAGCAGACTTGGACAGGACTACGAGCAGTACTTC
many	-	16	TRBJ2-7	TRBV27	CASSLSSGVLAYEQYF	TGTGCCAGCAGTTTATCCTCGGGGGTCCTTGCCTACGAGCAGTACTTC
few	-	13	TRBJ2-7	TRBV23-1	CASTRDRSYEQYF	TGCGCCAGTACAAGGGACCGGTCCTACGAGCAGTACTTC
many	TRBD1	14	TRBJ2-5	TRBV6-2/TRBV6-3	CASSNPGQQETQYF	TGTGCCAGCAGCAACCCGGGACAGCAAGAGACCCAGTACTTC
few	-	13	TRBJ1-1	TRBV28	CASSGQPNPEAFF	TGTGCCAGCAGTGGACAGCCAAACCCTGAAGCTTTCTTT
-	-	16	TRBJ2-6	TRBV2	CASSELDVSGANVLTF	TGTGCCAGCAGTGAATTAGATGTCTCCGGGGCCAACGTCCTGACTTTC
-	TRBD1	15	TRBJ1-1	TRBV5-1	CASSSTGGRNTEAFF	TGCGCCAGCAGCTCGACAGGGGGCAGAAACACTGAAGCTTTCTTT
many	TRBD1	16	TRBJ1-4	TRBV28	CASSWTGRNRGEKLFF	TGTGCCAGCAGTTGGACAGGGCGAAACCGGGGGGAAAAACTGTTTTTT
many	TRBD1	16	TRBJ1-5	TRBV2	CASRNPGQGSNQPQHF	TGTGCCAGCAGGAACCCAGGACAGGGGTCCAATCAGCCCCAGCATTTT
many	TRBD2	18	TRBJ2-3	TRBV7-2	CASSLDSGRVLSTDTQYF	TGTGCCAGCAGCTTGGATAGCGGGAGGGTCCTTAGCACAGATACGCAGTATTTT
-	-	13	TRBJ2-1	TRBV6-2/TRBV6-3	CASSSPLNNEQLF	TGTGCCAGCAGTTCCCCACTAAACAATGAGCAGTTATTC
many	TRBD1	14	TRBJ2-7	TRBV7-9	CASSPEGQGYEQYF	TGTGCCAGCAGCCCCGAGGGACAGGGCTACGAGCAGTACTTC
many	-	14	TRBJ1-2	TRBV7-2	CASSLALVNYGYTF	TGTGCCAGCAGCTTAGCGCTGGTAAACTATGGCTACACCTTC
-	TRBD2	16	TRBJ2-7	TRBV7-2	CASSVREGLAAYEQYF	TGTGCCAGCAGCGTCCGGGAGGGACTAGCGGCCTACGAGCAGTACTTC
many	-	12	TRBJ1-3	TRBV12-3/TRBV12-4	CASNRAGNTIYF	TGTGCCAGCAATAGAGCTGGAAACACCATATATTTT